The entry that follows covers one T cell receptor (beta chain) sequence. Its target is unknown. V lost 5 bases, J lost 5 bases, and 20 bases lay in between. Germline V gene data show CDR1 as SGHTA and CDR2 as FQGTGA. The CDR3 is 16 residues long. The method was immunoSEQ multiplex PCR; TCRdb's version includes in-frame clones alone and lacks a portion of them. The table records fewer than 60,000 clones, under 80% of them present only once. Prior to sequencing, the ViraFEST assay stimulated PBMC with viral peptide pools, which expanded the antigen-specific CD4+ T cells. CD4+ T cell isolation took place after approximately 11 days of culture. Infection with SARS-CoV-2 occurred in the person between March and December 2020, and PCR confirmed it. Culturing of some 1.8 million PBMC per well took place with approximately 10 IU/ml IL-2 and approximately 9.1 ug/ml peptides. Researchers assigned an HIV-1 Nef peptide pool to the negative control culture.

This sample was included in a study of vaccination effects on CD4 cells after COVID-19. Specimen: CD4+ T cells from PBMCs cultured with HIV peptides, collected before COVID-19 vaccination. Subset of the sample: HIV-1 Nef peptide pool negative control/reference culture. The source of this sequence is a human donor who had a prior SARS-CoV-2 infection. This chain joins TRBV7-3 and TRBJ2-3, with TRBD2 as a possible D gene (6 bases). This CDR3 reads CASSPLSGERKDTQYF. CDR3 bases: TGTGCCAGCAGCCCCCTGTCGGGGGAGCGGAAAGATACGCAGTATTTT.